This T cell receptor beta chain emerged from a study of blood T cell repertoires in COVID-19. Looking at the study overall: The samples span acute and convalescent COVID-19 from the United States, Italy and Spain. T cells, B-cell-depleted T cells, or PBMCs provided the cDNA or gDNA that served as material.

In the study's own analysis: Using reference gene primer amplification, nucleated cell counts were estimated. Sequenced by immunoSEQ multiplex PCR; TCRdb stores in-frame clones only, minus some. V and J calls and clone size come straight from that table; D and trimming were deduced from the DNA. The sample includes 100,000 to 150,000 clones, 65% to 90% of them seen just once. The CDR3 has 15 residues. With 7 bases clipped from V and 5 bases from J, the junction kept 5 bases outside the gene matches. Looked up from germline, CDR1 is MNHEY and CDR2 is SVGAGI. This TCR came from a woman at least 80 years old with acute or convalescent COVID-19. Material: peripheral blood. The V call is TRBV6-5, the J call TRBJ2-5; 15 bases match TRBD2. The CDR3 bases are TGTGCCAGCAAGAAAGGGACTAGCGGGGGGGAGACCCAGTACTTC. It encodes CASKKGTSGGETQYF.